The 16 T cell receptor beta chains listed next were all sequenced from one sample in a study of human T cells and chemical hapten exposure. From the RACE reads, TCRdb called clonotypes with MiXCR, one entry per CDR3 protein. The table has 300,000 to 400,000 distinct CDR3 sequences, roughly 5% seen once; the top ten hold approximately 2.4%. Time point given: pre-sensitization, week 0. Treatment described: therapeutic diphenylcyclopropenone sensitization with weekly scalp DPC. The specimen was whole blood, collected in connection with sensitization to the hapten diphenylcyclopropenone (DPC). All receptors come from a woman aged 45-60 years with alopecia areata. Some clones in this sample may be carry-over from other donors' samples.

The table lists this clonotype with a few counts. The V gene is TRBV4-3, the J gene TRBJ2-7; TRBD2 matches at 14 bases. The CDR3 is 15 amino acids. Germline loops: CDR1 LGHNA, CDR2 YSLEER. With V trimmed by 3 bases and J by 6 bases, 4 bases remained unmatched. CDR3 coding DNA: TGCGCCAGCAGCCAGGGACTAGCGGGAGAAAGCGAGCAGTACTTC. This translates into CASSQGLAGESEQYF.

There are a few counts of this clonotype. The chain is built from TRBV20-1 and TRBJ2-5; maybe TRBD2 (6 bases). In germline, CDR1 is DFQATT, CDR2 SNEGSKA (reference sequence). Trimming stripped 3 bases from V and 2 bases from J, with 16 bases between. This CDR3 is built from 15 residues. The CDR3 DNA follows: TGCAGTGCTAGGGATAGCGCTGGGGGGCAAGAGACCCAGTACTTC. Translated: CSARDSAGGQETQYF.

In this sample, this clonotype turned up many times. V is TRBV7-9 and J is TRBJ2-3, with 12 bases identical to TRBD2. The length of the CDR3 is 16 residues. Germline trimming cut 5 bases from V and 6 bases from J; bases unmatched to any gene: 9. Germline assignment: CDR1 SEHNR and CDR2 FQNEAQ (reference sequence). In nucleotides, the CDR3 is TGTGCCAGCAGCCGGGAGACTAGCGGGAGTTTGGATACGCAGTATTTT. Translation: CASSRETSGSLDTQYF.

V is TRBV6-5 and J is TRBJ2-7, with D perhaps matching TRBD2 (6 bases). Per the germline V gene, CDR1 is MNHEY and CDR2 is SVGAGI. The CDR3 is 17 residues long. Trimming stripped 2 bases from V and 0 bases from J, with 17 bases between. The CDR3, as DNA: TGTGCCAGCAGTTACCGCCCCCTACCAGCGGGCTCCTACGAGCAGTACTTC. Encoded protein: CASSYRPLPAGSYEQYF.

This clonotype was detected only a few times. The chain couples TRBV20-1 to TRBJ2-1; maybe TRBD2 (7 bases). V lost 3 bases, J lost 4 bases, and 13 bases lay in between. The germline gives CDR1 DFQATT, CDR2 SNEGSKA (reference sequence). The CDR3 covers 14 residues. The CDR3 loop reads CSASGGAFYNEQFF. The CDR3 DNA reads as TGCAGTGCTAGTGGGGGGGCCTTTTACAATGAGCAGTTCTTC.

This clonotype was detected a few times. This chain joins TRBV20-1 and TRBJ1-4; D remains ambiguous. The V end lost 5 bases, the J end lost 0 bases, and 13 bases lay between the germline ends. The CDR3 is 15 residues long. Germline V CDR1 and CDR2: DFQATT, SNEGSKA (reference sequence). The CDR3 region has the DNA TGCAGTGCTGGGAGGGTTACGGCAACTAATGAAAAACTGTTTTTT. It codes for CSAGRVTATNEKLFF.

This clonotype was counted between two and nine times. The V call is TRBV28, the J call TRBJ1-1; D unclear. Germline V lookup: CDR1 MDHEN, CDR2 SYDVKM. The CDR3 has 14 residues. Trimming pared 3 bases from V and 5 bases from J, leaving 13 bases between. The CDR3 protein is CASSFGRAKTEAFF. The CDR3, as DNA: TGTGCCAGCAGTTTCGGTCGGGCGAAGACTGAAGCTTTCTTT.

In this sample, this clonotype turned up a few times. One end of the junction does not line up with germline, which may come from a read error. This sequence joins TRBV20-1 and TRBJ2-3, with 7 bases fitting TRBD1. Germline CDR1 DFQATT, CDR2 SNEGSKA (reference sequence). The CDR3 sequence is 12 residues long. The CDR3 bases are TGCAGTGCTCATAGGACAGGTTCAGGCTGGAAGTTT. It encodes CSAHRTGSGWKF.

V and J are TRBV6-5 and TRBJ2-7; the match to TRBD2 covers 9 bases. Germline V gene data show CDR1 as MNHEY and CDR2 as SVGAGI. This CDR3 region has 20 residues. J lost 3 bases, V lost 1 base, and 19 bases had no gene match. The DNA of the CDR3 is TGTGCCAGCAGTTACTTCGGGGTAGCGGGAGTAGGCGGCCTTAACTACGAGCAGTACTTC. This translates into CASSYFGVAGVGGLNYEQYF.

This chain uses TRBV27 with TRBJ1-3; the D is unclear. V was trimmed by 3 bases and J by 8 bases, leaving 17 bases between them. CDR1 and CDR2 from the germline V gene are MNHEY and SMNVEV (reference sequence). This CDR3 has 15 residues. The CDR3 here is CASSFSRLAADTIYF. For the CDR3, the DNA is TGTGCCAGCAGTTTCTCCAGGCTCGCGGCCGACACCATATATTTT.

In this sample, this clonotype turned up many times. The V call is TRBV5-6, the J call TRBJ1-5; D possibly corresponds to TRBD1 (6 bases). Germline CDR1 SGHDT, CDR2 YYEEEE. CDR3 length: 13 residues. Trimming shortened V by 0 bases and J by 9 bases, and 10 bases separated the two germline ends. The CDR3, as DNA: TGTGCCAGCAGCTTGGCTACAGGGACGCCCCAGCATTTT. Its protein is CASSLATGTPQHF.

In its sample, this clonotype was seen many times. V is TRBV4-3 and J is TRBJ2-7, with D unclear. CDR3 size: 13 residues. Trimming removed 4 bases at V and 2 bases at J, with 9 bases between. In germline, CDR1 is LGHNA, CDR2 YSLEER. The CDR3 nucleotides read TGCGCCAGCAGCCGGAGCCTGACCTACGAGCAGTACTTC. It translates to CASSRSLTYEQYF.

In its sample, this clonotype was seen many times. The CDR3 spells CASSLFQGVVSGANVLTF. The CDR3 DNA reads TGCGCCAGCAGCCTGTTCCAGGGGGTCGTCTCTGGGGCCAACGTCCTGACTTTC. This chain joins TRBV5-1 and TRBJ2-6; 7 bases line up with TRBD1. The CDR3 consists of 18 residues. The germline gives CDR1 SGHRS, CDR2 YFSETQ. Trimming removed 4 bases from V and 0 bases from J; junction bases left unmatched: 10.

This clonotype was counted at least ten times. The V gene is TRBV10-1, the J gene TRBJ2-3; 12 bases match TRBD2. Germline CDR1 is WNHNN and CDR2 is SYGVQD (reference sequence). The CDR3 runs 16 residues. V was clipped by 3 bases and J by 10 bases; unmatched bases: 11. This CDR3 is CASSELLAGGLAAQYF. The DNA of the CDR3 is TGCGCCAGCAGTGAATTACTAGCGGGAGGTCTTGCGGCGCAGTATTTT.

This clonotype was picked up a small number of times. This chain uses TRBV4-2 with TRBJ1-6; a possible D gene is TRBD1 (6 bases). V lost 0 bases, J lost 16 bases, and 19 bases lay in between. This CDR3 is 15 amino acids long. Per germline, CDR1 LGHNA and CDR2 YNFKEQ. CDR3 sequence: CASSQDAGARSSLHF. DNA for the CDR3: TGTGCCAGCAGCCAAGATGCGGGGGCCCGGTCATCTCTCCACTTT.

This clonotype was counted between two and nine times. The chain recombines TRBV6-9 with TRBJ1-1; perhaps TRBD1 as D (6 bases). V was trimmed by 6 bases and J by 0 bases, leaving 17 bases between them. The germline CDR1 and CDR2 sequences are MNHGY and SVAAGI. There are 16 residues in the CDR3. Here the CDR3 DNA reads TGTGCCAGCAGGCCGGAAGGGACACCAATGAACACTGAAGCTTTCTTT. This translates into CASRPEGTPMNTEAFF.